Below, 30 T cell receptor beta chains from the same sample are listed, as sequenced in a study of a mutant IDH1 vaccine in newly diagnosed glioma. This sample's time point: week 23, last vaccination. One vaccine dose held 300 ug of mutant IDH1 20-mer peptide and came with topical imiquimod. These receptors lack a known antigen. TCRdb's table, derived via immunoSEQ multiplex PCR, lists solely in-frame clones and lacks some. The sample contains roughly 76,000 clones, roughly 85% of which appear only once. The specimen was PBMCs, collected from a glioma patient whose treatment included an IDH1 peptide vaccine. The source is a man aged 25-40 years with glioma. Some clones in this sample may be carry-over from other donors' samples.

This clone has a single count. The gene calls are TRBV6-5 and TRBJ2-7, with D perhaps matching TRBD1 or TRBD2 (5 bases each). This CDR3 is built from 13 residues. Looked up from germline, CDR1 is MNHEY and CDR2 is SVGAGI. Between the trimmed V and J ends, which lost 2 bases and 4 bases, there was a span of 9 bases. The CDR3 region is CASSYRGWYEQYF. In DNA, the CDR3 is TGTGCCAGCAGTTACCGGGGCTGGTACGAGCAGTACTTC.

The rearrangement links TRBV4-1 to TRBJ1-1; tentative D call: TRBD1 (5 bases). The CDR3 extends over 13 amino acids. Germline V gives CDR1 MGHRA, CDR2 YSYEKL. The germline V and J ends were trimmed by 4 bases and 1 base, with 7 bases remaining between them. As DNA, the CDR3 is TGCGCCAGCAGCCCAGGGTGGAACACTGAAGCTTTCTTT. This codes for CASSPGWNTEAFF.

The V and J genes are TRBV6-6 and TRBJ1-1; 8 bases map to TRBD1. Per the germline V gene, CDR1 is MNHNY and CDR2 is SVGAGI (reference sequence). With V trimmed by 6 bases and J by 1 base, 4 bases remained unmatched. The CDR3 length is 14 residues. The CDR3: CASSPGQGNTEAFF. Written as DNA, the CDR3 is TGTGCCAGCAGCCCCGGACAGGGGAACACTGAAGCTTTCTTT.

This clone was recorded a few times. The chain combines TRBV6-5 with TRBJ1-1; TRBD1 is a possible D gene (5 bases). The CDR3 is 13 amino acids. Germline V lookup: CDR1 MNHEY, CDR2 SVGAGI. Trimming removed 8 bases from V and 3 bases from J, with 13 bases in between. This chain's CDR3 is CASSLRGYTEAFF. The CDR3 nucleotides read TGTGCCAGCTCACTTCGGGGGTACACTGAAGCTTTCTTT.

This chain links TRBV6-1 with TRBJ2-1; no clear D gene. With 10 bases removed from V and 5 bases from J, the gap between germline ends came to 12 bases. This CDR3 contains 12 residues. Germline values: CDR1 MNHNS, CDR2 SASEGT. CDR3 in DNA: TGTGCCACCATTGAGTTCAACAATGAGCAGTTCTTC. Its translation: CATIEFNNEQFF.

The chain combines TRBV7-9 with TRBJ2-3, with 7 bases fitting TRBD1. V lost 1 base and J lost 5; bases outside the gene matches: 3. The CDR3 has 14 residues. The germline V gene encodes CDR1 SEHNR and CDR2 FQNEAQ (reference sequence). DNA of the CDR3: TGTGCCAGCAGCTTAGAAAGGGGGCGAGATACGCAGTATTTT. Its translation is CASSLERGRDTQYF.

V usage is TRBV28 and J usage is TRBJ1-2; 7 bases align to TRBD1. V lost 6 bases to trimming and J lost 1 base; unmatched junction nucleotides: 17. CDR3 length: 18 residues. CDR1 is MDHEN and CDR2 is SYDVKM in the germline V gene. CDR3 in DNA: TGTGCCAGCAGATCAGCCAGTTATGACAGGGAGGGTAACTATGGCTACACCTTC. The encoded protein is CASRSASYDREGNYGYTF.

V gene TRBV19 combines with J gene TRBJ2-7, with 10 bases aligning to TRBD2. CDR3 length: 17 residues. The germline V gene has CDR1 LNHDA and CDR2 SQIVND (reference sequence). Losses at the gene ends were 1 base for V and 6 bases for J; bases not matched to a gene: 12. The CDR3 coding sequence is TGTGCCAGTAGTATAGTATTTAGTAGGCTAGCGGGAGTCGAGCAGTACTTC. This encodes CASSIVFSRLAGVEQYF.

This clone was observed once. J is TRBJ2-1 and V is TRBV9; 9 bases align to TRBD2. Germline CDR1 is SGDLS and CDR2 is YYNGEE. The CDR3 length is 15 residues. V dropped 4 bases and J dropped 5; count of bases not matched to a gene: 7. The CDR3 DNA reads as TGTGCCAGCAGCCCCGGGGGCGGGGGGGACAATGAGCAGTTCTTC. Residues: CASSPGGGGDNEQFF.

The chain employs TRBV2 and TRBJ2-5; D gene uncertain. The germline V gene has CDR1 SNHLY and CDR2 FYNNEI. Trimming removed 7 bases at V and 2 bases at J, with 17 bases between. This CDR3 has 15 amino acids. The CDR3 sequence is CASNSRSGGQETQYF. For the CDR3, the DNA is TGTGCCAGCAATTCGAGATCGGGCGGTCAAGAGACCCAGTACTTC.

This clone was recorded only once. The CDR3 spells CASSPGWTGQANYGYTF. In nucleotides, the CDR3 is TGTGCCAGCAGCCCAGGCTGGACAGGGCAAGCTAACTATGGCTACACCTTC. V is TRBV7-2 and J is TRBJ1-2; the match to TRBD1 covers 8 bases. V dropped 5 bases and J dropped 0; count of bases not matched to a gene: 11. The germline gives CDR1 SGHTA, CDR2 FQGNSA. The CDR3 covers 17 residues.

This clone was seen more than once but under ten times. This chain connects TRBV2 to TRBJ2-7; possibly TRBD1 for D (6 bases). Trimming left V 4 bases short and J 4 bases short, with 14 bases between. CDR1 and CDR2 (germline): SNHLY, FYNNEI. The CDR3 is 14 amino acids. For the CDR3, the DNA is TGTGCCAGCAGTGTCGCAGGGGCTTCTTACGAGCAGTACTTC. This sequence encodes CASSVAGASYEQYF.

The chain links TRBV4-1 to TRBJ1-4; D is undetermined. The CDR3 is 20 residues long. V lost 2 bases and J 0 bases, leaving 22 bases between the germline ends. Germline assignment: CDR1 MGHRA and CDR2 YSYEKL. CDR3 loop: CASSQRRSLRSSATNEKLFF. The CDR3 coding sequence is TGCGCCAGCAGCCAACGCCGATCCCTCCGGAGCAGTGCAACTAATGAAAAACTGTTTTTT.

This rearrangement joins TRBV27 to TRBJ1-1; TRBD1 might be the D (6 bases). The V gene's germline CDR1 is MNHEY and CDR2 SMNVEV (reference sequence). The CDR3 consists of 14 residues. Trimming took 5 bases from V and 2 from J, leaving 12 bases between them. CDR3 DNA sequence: TGTGCCAGCAGTATCGACAGGACAAACACTGAAGCTTTCTTT. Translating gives CASSIDRTNTEAFF.

The CDR3 sequence is CAISDRSQLGTGELFF. The CDR3 coding sequence is TGTGCCATCAGTGATCGGTCGCAGTTAGGCACCGGGGAGCTGTTTTTT. The chain combines TRBV10-3 with TRBJ2-2; D call uncertain. Trimming took off 3 bases at V and 4 bases at J, with 15 bases between the two ends. The germline CDR1 and CDR2 sequences are ENHRY and SYGVKD. CDR3 length: 16 residues.

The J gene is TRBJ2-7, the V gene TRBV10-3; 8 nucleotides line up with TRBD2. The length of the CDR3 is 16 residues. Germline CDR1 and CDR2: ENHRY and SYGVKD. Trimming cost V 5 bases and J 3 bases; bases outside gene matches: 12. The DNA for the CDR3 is TGTGCCATCAGTCCCTCCGGGGGGGAAGGCATCTACGAGCAGTACTTC. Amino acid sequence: CAISPSGGEGIYEQYF.

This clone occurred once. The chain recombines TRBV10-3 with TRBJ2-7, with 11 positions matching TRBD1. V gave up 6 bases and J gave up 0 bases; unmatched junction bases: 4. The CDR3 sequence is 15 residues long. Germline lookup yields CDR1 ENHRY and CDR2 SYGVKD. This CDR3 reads CAISPGTGGSYEQYF. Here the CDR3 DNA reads TGTGCCATCAGCCCCGGGACAGGGGGCTCCTACGAGCAGTACTTC.

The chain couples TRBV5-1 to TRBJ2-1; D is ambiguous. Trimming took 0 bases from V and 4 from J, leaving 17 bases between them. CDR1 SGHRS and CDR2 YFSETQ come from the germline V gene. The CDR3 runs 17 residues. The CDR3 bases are TGCGCCAGCAGCTTGGCTTCCGACCACCTCTTTTACAATGAGCAGTTCTTC. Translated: CASSLASDHLFYNEQFF.

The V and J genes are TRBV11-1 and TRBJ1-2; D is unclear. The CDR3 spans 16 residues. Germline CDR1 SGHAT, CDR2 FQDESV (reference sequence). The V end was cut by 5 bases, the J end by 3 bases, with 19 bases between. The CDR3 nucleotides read TGTGCCAGCAGCCCCTCGGGCTTCCCGGGAGACTATGGCTACACCTTC. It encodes CASSPSGFPGDYGYTF. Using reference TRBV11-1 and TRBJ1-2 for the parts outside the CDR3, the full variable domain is EAEVAQSPRYKITEKSQAVAFWCDPISGHATLYWYRQILGQGPELLVQFQDESVVDDSQLPKDRFSAERLKGVDSTLKIQPAELGDSAMYLCASSPSGFPGDYGYTFGSGTRLTVV.

The CDR3 is CASSFILGTDTQYF. Written as DNA, the CDR3 is TGTGCCAGCAGCTTTATCCTTGGCACAGATACGCAGTATTTT. The chain employs TRBV5-5 and TRBJ2-3; D remains unclear. Between the trimmed V and J ends, which lost 2 bases and 1 base, there was a span of 8 bases. The CDR3 loop spans 14 amino acids. CDR1 is SGHKS and CDR2 is YYEKEE in the germline V gene (reference sequence).

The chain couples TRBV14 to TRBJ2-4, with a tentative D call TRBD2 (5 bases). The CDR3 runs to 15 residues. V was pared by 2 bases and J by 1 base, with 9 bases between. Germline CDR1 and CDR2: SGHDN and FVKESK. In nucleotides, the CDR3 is TGTGCCAGCAGCCAATTTTGGGAGGCCAAAAACATTCAGTACTTC. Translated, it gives CASSQFWEAKNIQYF.

The CDR3 protein is CASSFSPTDNQPQHF. The CDR3 DNA follows: TGTGCCAGCAGCTTTTCCCCGACAGACAATCAGCCCCAGCATTTT. The V gene is TRBV5-6, the J gene TRBJ1-5; maybe TRBD1 (5 bases). The CDR3 covers 15 residues. The V end lost 2 bases, the J end lost 3 bases, and 12 bases lay between the germline ends. The germline CDR1 and CDR2 sequences are SGHDT and YYEEEE.

CDR3 residues: CASSPLTGGHYEQYF. The CDR3 DNA sequence: TGTGCCAGCAGTCCTCTGACAGGGGGGCACTACGAGCAGTACTTC. The V and J genes are TRBV27 and TRBJ2-7; the match to TRBD1 covers 9 bases. The CDR3 is made up of 15 amino acids. With V trimmed by 5 bases and J by 3 bases, 8 bases remained unmatched. CDR1 is MNHEY, CDR2 SMNVEV, per germline (reference sequence).

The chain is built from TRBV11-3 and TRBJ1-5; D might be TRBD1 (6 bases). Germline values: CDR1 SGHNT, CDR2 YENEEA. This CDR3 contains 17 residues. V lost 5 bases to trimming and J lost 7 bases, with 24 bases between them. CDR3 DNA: TGTGCCAGCAGCCCACTTAGAAACTCGGGGGCACGCCAGCCCCAGCATTTT. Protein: CASSPLRNSGARQPQHF.

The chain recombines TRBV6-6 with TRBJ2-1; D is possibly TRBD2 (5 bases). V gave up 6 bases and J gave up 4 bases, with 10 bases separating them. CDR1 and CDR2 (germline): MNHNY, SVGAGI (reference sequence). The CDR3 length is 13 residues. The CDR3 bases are TGTGCCAGCAGAAAAACGGGATACAATGAGCAGTTCTTC. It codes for CASRKTGYNEQFF.

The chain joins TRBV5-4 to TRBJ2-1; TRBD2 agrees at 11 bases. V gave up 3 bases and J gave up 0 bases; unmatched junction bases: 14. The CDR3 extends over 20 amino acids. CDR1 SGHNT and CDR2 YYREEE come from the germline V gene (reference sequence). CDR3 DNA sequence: TGTGCCAGCAGCTCCGGCCCGGCTAGCGGGAGGCTGAGCTCCTACAATGAGCAGTTCTTC. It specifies CASSSGPASGRLSSYNEQFF.

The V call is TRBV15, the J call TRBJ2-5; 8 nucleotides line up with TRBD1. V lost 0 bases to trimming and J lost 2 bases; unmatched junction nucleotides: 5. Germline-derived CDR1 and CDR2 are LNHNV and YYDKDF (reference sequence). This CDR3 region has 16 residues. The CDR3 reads CATSRDLWTGQETQYF. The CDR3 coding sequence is TGTGCCACCAGCAGAGACCTCTGGACAGGGCAAGAGACCCAGTACTTC.

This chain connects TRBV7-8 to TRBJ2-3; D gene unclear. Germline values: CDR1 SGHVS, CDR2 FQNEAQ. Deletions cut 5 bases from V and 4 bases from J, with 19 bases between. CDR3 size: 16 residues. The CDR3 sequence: CASSLPLRFGSDTQYF. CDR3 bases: TGTGCCAGCAGCCTCCCCTTACGATTTGGATCAGATACGCAGTATTTT.

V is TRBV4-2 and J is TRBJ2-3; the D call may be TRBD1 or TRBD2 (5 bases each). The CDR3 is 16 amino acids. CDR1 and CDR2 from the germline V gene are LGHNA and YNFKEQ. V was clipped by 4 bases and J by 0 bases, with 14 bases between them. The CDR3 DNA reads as TGTGCCAGCAGCCTAGGGACCATCACTAGCACAGATACGCAGTATTTT. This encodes CASSLGTITSTDTQYF.

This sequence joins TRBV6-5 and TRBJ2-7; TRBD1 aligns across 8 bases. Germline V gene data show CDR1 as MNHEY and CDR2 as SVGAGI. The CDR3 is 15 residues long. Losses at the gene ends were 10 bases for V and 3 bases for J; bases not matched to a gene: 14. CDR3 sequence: CATSVQGVLYYEQYF. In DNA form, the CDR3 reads TGTGCCACGTCGGTACAGGGGGTCCTTTACTACGAGCAGTACTTC.